This T cell receptor beta chain came from a study of blood T cells in healthy people across ages. Germline V lookup: CDR1 SGHVS, CDR2 FQNEAQ. J gave up 5 bases and V 0 bases, and 7 bases lay outside the gene matches. The CDR3 sequence is 16 residues long. Findings and caveats of the study: Greater diversity and more naive CD4+ cells were seen in long-lived donors than in aged donors.

For the second PCR, which ran for about 7 to 12 cycles, a sample-barcoded 5' primer and a J-beta primer mix were used. MiXCR was run by TCRdb on the 5' RACE reads, yielding one entry per CDR3 protein. The table records roughly 830,000 distinct CDR3 sequences, 62% of them present only once. This clonotype was detected a few times. The antigen remains undetermined. The chain uses TRBV7-8 and TRBJ2-1; TRBD1 aligns across 7 bases. Sequences were obtained from blood. This TCR came from a man aged 25-40 years in good health. The CDR3 region is CASSLARQGRHNEQFF. CDR3 in DNA: TGTGCCAGCAGCTTAGCCCGACAGGGCCGCCACAATGAGCAGTTCTTC. Supplemented by reference TRBV7-8 and TRBJ2-1, the full variable domain reads GAGVSQSPRYKVAKRGQDVALRCDPISGHVSLFWYQQALGQGPEFLTYFQNEAQLDKSGLPSDRFFAERPEGSVSTLKIQRTQQEDSAVYLCASSLARQGRHNEQFFGPGTRLTVL.